This T cell receptor (beta chain) was identified in a study of blood T cell repertoires in COVID-19. Study details: Acute and convalescent COVID-19 samples came from the United States, Italy and Spain. T cells, B-cell-depleted T cells, or PBMCs supplied cDNA or gDNA.

In the study's own analysis: Amplification with reference gene primers provided the estimates of nucleated cell counts. Clones were sequenced by immunoSEQ multiplex PCR, and TCRdb holds only the in-frame ones, with some missing. V and J calls and clone size are those listed in that table; D and trimming were worked out from the DNA. The data hold roughly 160,000 clones, with around 84% observed a single time. The CDR3 consists of 14 residues. Trimming removed 5 bases from V and 9 bases from J, with 17 bases in between. Germline V CDR1 and CDR2: SGHVS, FQNEAQ. This TCR was recovered from a man aged 40-50 years with acute or convalescent COVID-19. The chain links TRBV7-8 to TRBJ2-1, with D possibly TRBD2 on 5 matching bases. Sequenced input: peripheral blood. The CDR3 DNA reads TGTGCCAGCAGCGCAACGCGGGTCGATCCTGAGCAGTTCTTC. Translating gives CASSATRVDPEQFF.